The 29 T cell receptor beta chains in this list originate from one sample, sequenced in a study of early T cells in non-severe SARS-CoV-2 infection. TCRdb used MiXCR to reprocess the 5' RACE reads, holding one entry per CDR3 protein. There are over 25,000 distinct CDR3 sequences in the sample; over 3.5% occur only once, and under 6.5% lies in the top ten. Sequenced sample: whole blood. These receptors all come from an adult who was a healthcare worker with PCR-confirmed SARS-CoV-2 infection or an uninfected control (not recorded which).

The chain uses TRBV5-1 and TRBJ2-7, with 9 bases fitting TRBD2. Per germline, CDR1 SGHRS and CDR2 YFSETQ. V trimming: 4 bases; J trimming: 6 bases; junction bases outside the gene matches: 8. This CDR3 has 14 residues. CDR3 loop: CASSAGAGGREQYF. DNA for the CDR3: TGCGCCAGCAGCGCCGGCGCGGGGGGGCGCGAGCAGTACTTC.

The sample holds many counts of this clonotype. V is TRBV20-1 and J is TRBJ2-7; possible D gene TRBD2, 5 bases. CDR3 size: 14 residues. V lost 0 bases and J lost 3, with 12 bases in between. Germline CDR1 DFQATT, CDR2 SNEGSKA (reference sequence). The CDR3 loop reads CSARDPSGIYEQYF. The CDR3 DNA sequence: TGCAGTGCTAGAGATCCTTCGGGGATCTACGAGCAGTACTTC.

In its sample, this clonotype was seen many times. V gene TRBV19 combines with J gene TRBJ2-6; D tentatively reads TRBD1 or TRBD2 (5 bases each). The V and J ends lost 4 bases and 0 bases respectively, with 19 bases between them. The CDR3 has 19 amino acids. Germline V gene sequence: CDR1 LNHDA, CDR2 SQIVND (reference sequence). Here the CDR3 DNA reads TGTGCCAGTAGTACCAAAGCCGGGACGCCGGACTCTGGGGCCAACGTCCTGACTTTC. It is translated as CASSTKAGTPDSGANVLTF.

This clonotype was recorded many times. The V call is TRBV5-6, the J call TRBJ2-7; no reliable D call. The germline gives CDR1 SGHDT, CDR2 YYEEEE. The germline V and J ends were trimmed by 4 bases and 3 bases, with 5 bases remaining between them. The CDR3 length is 11 residues. CDR3 residues: CASSVGYEQYF. The CDR3 DNA follows: TGTGCCAGCAGCGTGGGCTACGAGCAGTACTTC.

The V and J genes are TRBV5-1 and TRBJ1-1, with 7 bases aligning to TRBD1. This CDR3 has 13 residues. CDR1 is SGHRS, CDR2 YFSETQ, per germline. Unmatched junction bases numbered 1, after V lost 1 base and J lost 4 bases. The CDR3 loop is CASSLSGGTEAFF. CDR3 sequence (DNA): TGCGCCAGCAGCTTGTCAGGGGGCACTGAAGCTTTCTTT.

The table lists this clonotype with many counts. This chain joins TRBV7-8 and TRBJ2-1; D is perhaps TRBD2 (6 bases). CDR3 length equals 21 residues. The germline V and J ends were trimmed by 5 bases and 0 bases, with 29 bases remaining between them. Germline V CDR1 and CDR2: SGHVS, FQNEAQ. CDR3 region: CASSVTPSSVGLGSSYNEQFF. CDR3 nucleotide sequence: TGTGCCAGCAGCGTCACTCCCTCTAGCGTAGGGCTAGGGAGCTCCTACAATGAGCAGTTCTTC.

This clonotype appeared many times. This rearrangement joins TRBV20-1 to TRBJ2-3; maybe TRBD1 (5 bases). The CDR3 extends over 14 amino acids. Germline V gene data show CDR1 as DFQATT and CDR2 as SNEGSKA (reference sequence). The V and J ends lost 3 bases and 5 bases respectively, with 15 bases between them. The CDR3 sequence is CSARGRGDRDTQYF. The CDR3 DNA follows: TGCAGTGCTAGGGGAAGGGGCGACAGAGATACGCAGTATTTT.

This clonotype was recorded at least ten times. The V gene is TRBV29-1, the J gene TRBJ1-2; 7 nucleotides line up with TRBD1. Germline assignment: CDR1 SQVTM and CDR2 ANQGSEA. The CDR3 spans 12 residues. After removal of 0 bases from V and 8 bases from J, the junction contained 3 bases not matched to a gene. The CDR3 reads CSVEDQGVGYTF. DNA for the CDR3: TGCAGCGTTGAAGACCAGGGGGTCGGCTACACCTTC.

This clonotype was recorded many times. This chain joins TRBV18 and TRBJ2-3, with D unresolved. The CDR3 extends over 13 amino acids. V lost 0 bases to trimming and J lost 4 bases, with 5 bases between them. CDR1 and CDR2 (germline): KGHSH, LQKENI. In nucleotides, the CDR3 is TGTGCCAGCTCACCACCAAGCGCAGATACGCAGTATTTT. Translated: CASSPPSADTQYF.

This clonotype was seen more than once but under ten times. The J gene is TRBJ2-1, the V gene TRBV6-2 or TRBV6-3; 15 bases are shared with TRBD2. Germline-derived CDR1 and CDR2 are MNHEY and SVGEGT. This CDR3 has 15 amino acids. Germline trimming cut 5 bases from V and 9 bases from J; bases unmatched to any gene: 5. The CDR3 DNA follows: TGTGCCAGCAGTCCCAGGACTAGCGGGAGGGGTGAGCAGTTCTTC. It codes for CASSPRTSGRGEQFF.

This clonotype was recorded many times. This chain connects TRBV20-1 to TRBJ1-5; D ambiguous. The ends were cut back, 3 bases at V and 3 bases at J, with 18 bases in the middle. Looked up from germline, CDR1 is DFQATT and CDR2 is SNEGSKA (reference sequence). The CDR3 runs 16 residues. CDR3 amino acids: CSARKGRLRDNQPQHF. The CDR3 coding sequence is TGCAGTGCTAGGAAGGGCAGGCTGAGGGACAATCAGCCCCAGCATTTT.

This clonotype was found many times. The genes are TRBV7-3 and TRBJ2-1, with 7 nucleotides matching TRBD2. Germline trimming cut 5 bases from V and 0 bases from J; bases unmatched to any gene: 7. This CDR3 contains 16 residues. CDR1 is SGHTA, CDR2 FQGTGA, per germline. The CDR3 loop reads CASSTRAGSSYNEQFF. CDR3 in DNA: TGTGCCAGCAGCACCCGAGCGGGAAGCTCCTACAATGAGCAGTTCTTC.

This clonotype was detected a few times. The J gene is TRBJ2-7, the V gene TRBV20-1; possible D gene TRBD1, 6 bases. Trimming took 6 bases from V and 1 from J, leaving 25 bases between them. This CDR3 has 17 amino acids. CDR1 is DFQATT, CDR2 SNEGSKA, per germline (reference sequence). The CDR3: CSATPGDSLGASYEQYF. CDR3 nucleotides: TGCAGTGCCACCCCAGGCGATTCCTTGGGGGCATCCTACGAGCAGTACTTC.

Many counts were recorded for this clonotype. The chain carries TRBV2 and TRBJ2-3, with 7 nucleotides matching TRBD2. The CDR3 covers 15 residues. V was pared by 1 base and J by 10 bases, with 11 bases of the junction left unmatched. Germline lookup yields CDR1 SNHLY and CDR2 FYNNEI. CDR3 DNA: TGTGCCAGCAGTGAAGGCCCTAGCGGATCCCATTCGCAGTATTTT. Its translation is CASSEGPSGSHSQYF. Full variable domain (rest looked up from reference TRBV2 and TRBJ2-3): EPEVTQTPSHQVTQMGQEVILRCVPISNHLYFYWYRQILGQKVEFLVSFYNNEISEKSEIFDDQFSVERPDGSNFTLKIRSTKLEDSAMYFCASSEGPSGSHSQYFGPGTRLTVL.

This clonotype was found many times. The chain is built from TRBV6-2 or TRBV6-3 and TRBJ1-5, with D unclear. Per germline, CDR1 MNHEY and CDR2 SVGEGT. The CDR3 covers 12 residues. Between the trimmed V and J ends, which lost 6 bases and 4 bases, there was a span of 7 bases. The CDR3 is CASSDPNQPQHF. CDR3 DNA: TGTGCCAGCAGCGATCCTAATCAGCCCCAGCATTTT.

This clonotype was seen many times. J is TRBJ1-4 and V is TRBV7-9; maybe TRBD1 (6 bases). The CDR3 loop spans 15 amino acids. Trimming took 3 bases from V and 4 from J, leaving 12 bases between them. Germline assignment: CDR1 SEHNR and CDR2 FQNEAQ (reference sequence). In DNA, the CDR3 is TGTGCCAGCAGCTTTTCAGGGGTTGGTAATGAAAAACTGTTTTTT. Translated: CASSFSGVGNEKLFF.

This clonotype was observed at least ten times. V and J are TRBV5-1 and TRBJ2-1; D is possibly TRBD1 or TRBD2 (5 bases each). Germline values: CDR1 SGHRS, CDR2 YFSETQ. Trimming stripped 5 bases from V and 10 bases from J, with 22 bases between. The CDR3 runs 15 residues. As DNA, the CDR3 is TGCGCCAGCAGTTACACCGGGACGCACAGCCGGGAGCAGTTCTTC. It translates to CASSYTGTHSREQFF.

This clonotype showed up many times. The rearrangement joins TRBV27 to TRBJ2-5; 11 nucleotides match TRBD2. Trimming took 6 bases from V and 3 from J; bases not matched to a gene: 9. CDR1 is MNHEY and CDR2 is SMNVEV in the germline V gene (reference sequence). This CDR3 comprises 16 residues. Written as DNA, the CDR3 is TGTGCCAGCAGGTTACTAGCGGGGGCTACAAAAGAGACCCAGTACTTC. Translation gives CASRLLAGATKETQYF.

This clonotype has at least ten counts. The chain combines TRBV20-1 with TRBJ1-1, with a possible D match to TRBD1 (5 bases). Trimming pared 2 bases from V and 5 bases from J, leaving 15 bases between. The CDR3 has 14 residues. Germline V gene data show CDR1 as DFQATT and CDR2 as SNEGSKA (reference sequence). CDR3 nucleotide sequence: TGCAGTGCTAGAAGACGGAGGGAGGGGACTGAAGCTTTCTTT. Translation: CSARRRREGTEAFF.

This clonotype has a count of ten or more. V is TRBV11-2 and J is TRBJ2-4; D remains unclear. This CDR3 is 14 amino acids long. The V gene lost 2 bases and the J gene lost 6 bases, with 11 bases spanning the gap. Germline V gene data show CDR1 as SGHAT and CDR2 as FQNNGV. The CDR3 bases are TGTGCCAGCAGCTTATTTACCAGCCCAAACATTCAGTACTTC. Its translation: CASSLFTSPNIQYF.

The CDR3 protein is CSAPRGAPKNIQYF. The DNA for the CDR3 is TGCAGTGCCCCTCGGGGGGCACCCAAAAACATTCAGTACTTC. The chain carries TRBV20-1 and TRBJ2-4; D might be TRBD2 (7 bases). The germline V and J ends were trimmed by 6 bases and 2 bases, with 14 bases remaining between them. This CDR3 is 14 amino acids long. The V gene's germline CDR1 is DFQATT and CDR2 SNEGSKA (reference sequence).

The sample holds many counts of this clonotype. This chain joins TRBV6-5 and TRBJ2-7; D ambiguous. The CDR3 is 11 residues long. The germline V gene has CDR1 MNHEY and CDR2 SVGAGI. Trimming shortened V by 7 bases and J by 2 bases, and 6 bases separated the two germline ends. The CDR3, as DNA: TGTGCCAGCACCGATACCTACGAGCAGTACTTC. Protein sequence: CASTDTYEQYF.

The J gene is TRBJ2-1, the V gene TRBV28, with 9 bases matching TRBD2. Germline values: CDR1 MDHEN, CDR2 SYDVKM. After removal of 6 bases from V and 9 bases from J, the junction contained 12 bases not matched to a gene. This CDR3 has 15 residues. Written as DNA, the CDR3 is TGTGCCAGCAGCCCCTTAGGGACGCGGGAGGGTGAGCAGTTCTTC. Translation: CASSPLGTREGEQFF.

This clonotype was picked up many times. The chain combines TRBV5-1 with TRBJ2-7; TRBD1 is a possible D gene (5 bases). V was trimmed by 4 bases and J by 4 bases, leaving 15 bases between them. The CDR3 runs to 14 residues. Germline V lookup: CDR1 SGHRS, CDR2 YFSETQ. The CDR3 protein is CASSADRPLYEQYF. In DNA form, the CDR3 reads TGCGCCAGCAGCGCCGACAGACCCCTATACGAGCAGTACTTC.

This clonotype was observed a few times. The gene calls are TRBV4-2 and TRBJ2-3, with 10 positions matching TRBD2. V was clipped by 5 bases and J by 0 bases; unmatched bases: 8. The germline gives CDR1 LGHNA, CDR2 YNFKEQ. There are 17 residues in the CDR3. The CDR3 is CASSKRLAGDSTDTQYF. For the CDR3, the DNA is TGTGCCAGCAGCAAAAGGCTAGCGGGGGATAGCACAGATACGCAGTATTTT.

This clonotype was observed many times. This chain's CDR3 is CASSLGLAGGRNEQFF. The CDR3 region has the DNA TGTGCCAGCAGCTTAGGCCTAGCGGGAGGAAGAAATGAGCAGTTCTTC. V is TRBV7-2 and J is TRBJ2-1; 11 bases fit TRBD2. The germline V gene encodes CDR1 SGHTA and CDR2 FQGNSA. Unmatched junction bases numbered 6, after V lost 1 base and J lost 7 bases. The CDR3 consists of 16 residues.

By share, this clonotype counts as large. J is TRBJ1-1 and V is TRBV7-2; 7 bases align to TRBD1. Germline CDR1 SGHTA, CDR2 FQGNSA. CDR3 size: 14 residues. Germline trimming cut 3 bases from V and 6 bases from J; bases unmatched to any gene: 7. The CDR3 here is CASSFLSTGAEAFF. For the CDR3, the DNA is TGTGCCAGCAGCTTTTTAAGCACAGGGGCTGAAGCTTTCTTT.

This clonotype was detected many times. This CDR3 reads CASKRTGLADTQYF. The CDR3, as DNA: TGTGCCAGCAAACGGACAGGGCTCGCGGATACGCAGTATTTT. This chain links TRBV6-5 with TRBJ2-3; 8 nucleotides align to TRBD1. The V gene's germline CDR1 is MNHEY and CDR2 SVGAGI. The V segment lost 7 bases and the J segment 6 bases; nucleotides outside the gene matches: 9. This CDR3 comprises 14 residues.

Remarks on this clonotype: One base away lies a much larger clone, so this may be a sequencing read error. This chain connects TRBV20-1 to TRBJ2-1; TRBD2 aligns across 7 bases. This CDR3 is 13 amino acids long. V lost 8 bases, J lost 7 bases, and 11 bases stayed unmatched. Germline lookup yields CDR1 DFQATT and CDR2 SNEGSKA (reference sequence). The CDR3 region is CSPLWPGGNEQFF. The CDR3 nucleotides read TGCAGTCCCCTATGGCCCGGGGGGAATGAGCAGTTCTTC.